This TCR beta chain stems from a study of T cell repertoires in cytomegalovirus infection. About the research overall: Matching HLA type and CMV infection were both indicated by public TCR beta signatures.

V lost 0 bases, J lost 7 bases, and 4 bases stayed unmatched. Germline values: CDR1 LGHNT, CDR2 FRNRAP. The CDR3 is made up of 16 amino acids. TCRdb reprocessed the reads with MiXCR, giving one entry per CDR3 protein. The sample includes almost 550,000 distinct CDR3 sequences, more than 15% seen only once; the top ten take 24%. This clonotype was seen many times. The antigen is unknown. Overall study findings and caveats: HLA-C-restricted CMV-specific TCR beta clonotypes prevailed in the ex vivo response. CMV carriers with the relevant HLA were identified by cumulative public TCR beta family frequency.

The sample taken for sequencing was CD8+ T cells from PBMCs. This receptor was identified in a human donor in good health (CMV status not recorded). Some clones in this sample may be carry-over from other donors' samples. This chain connects TRBV12-5 to TRBJ2-1; 12 bases agree with TRBD2. The CDR3 loop is CASGLVRTSGKNEQFF. CDR3 DNA sequence: TGTGCTAGTGGTTTGGTTCGGACTAGCGGGAAAAATGAGCAGTTCTTC.